The clone carrying this T cell receptor (beta chain) was detected only a few times. Antigen specificity is unknown. The CDR3 totals 13 residues. Germline CDR1 is SGDLS and CDR2 is YYNGEE. Trimming took off 4 bases at V and 5 bases at J, with 12 bases between the two ends. This specimen comes from a study of T cell responses to AZD1222 COVID-19 vaccine. Study findings and constraints: Unmutated variant regions are reportedly the target of nearly half of TCRs that are spike-specific. Vaccine-associated CD4 TCRs spanned spike, dominant at 160-218 and 743-854. Repertoires were obtained only post-peak T cell response.

TCRdb's copy holds only in-frame clones and misses some; the assay was immunoSEQ multiplex PCR. This table holds some 98,000 clones, roughly 86% found once. This chain links TRBV9 with TRBJ1-2; TRBD1 is a possible D gene (6 bases). The input for sequencing was peripheral blood, taken 28 days after the second AZD1222 dose. The sequence derives from an adult who received the AZD1222 COVID-19 vaccine. In DNA form, the CDR3 reads TGTGCCAGCAGCCCCGGGACACTTTATGGCTACACCTTC. Translating gives CASSPGTLYGYTF. The full variable domain, in which reference TRBV9 and TRBJ1-2 provide the parts outside the CDR3, is DSGVTQTPKHLITATGQRVTLRCSPRSGDLSVYWYQQSLDQGLQFLIQYYNGEERAKGNILERFSAQQFPDLHSELNLSSLELGDSALYFCASSPGTLYGYTFGSGTRLTVV.